This is a list of T cell receptor beta chains from one sample in a study of early T cells in non-severe SARS-CoV-2 infection. TCRdb reanalysed the 5' RACE reads using MiXCR and keeps one entry per CDR3 protein. The sample lists 74,000 or so distinct CDR3 sequences; 9.5% to 15% were seen once. The sample consisted of whole blood. These receptors were taken from an adult who was a healthcare worker with PCR-confirmed SARS-CoV-2 infection or an uninfected control (not recorded which). CDR3s include the opening cysteine and the closing phenylalanine or tryptophan. The order of the fields is D gene, J gene, clone size, V gene, CDR3 protein, CDR3 DNA. A D gene is named only where the DNA matches it firmly. Clone size is given for some rows only: seen once, a few or many times, or a class if the clone is expanded.

d_call: .
j_call: TRBJ2-5
clone_size: .
v_call: TRBV2
cdr3_aa: CASNQLGQETQYF
cdr3_nt: TGTGCCAGCAATCAACTAGGACAAGAGACCCAGTACTTC

d_call: TRBD1
j_call: TRBJ2-5
clone_size: many
v_call: TRBV9
cdr3_aa: CASSPQGGQGGTQYF
cdr3_nt: TGTGCCAGCAGCCCCCAGGGGGGACAGGGGGGAACCCAGTACTTC

d_call: .
j_call: TRBJ1-5
clone_size: .
v_call: TRBV28
cdr3_aa: CASSLSLGGGQPQHF
cdr3_nt: TGTGCCAGCAGTTTATCTTTGGGGGGCGGTCAGCCCCAGCATTTT

d_call: TRBD1
j_call: TRBJ1-5
clone_size: .
v_call: TRBV2
cdr3_aa: CASSARTGGNQPQHF
cdr3_nt: TGTGCCAGCAGTGCCCGGACAGGGGGCAATCAGCCCCAGCATTTT

d_call: .
j_call: TRBJ1-3
clone_size: many
v_call: TRBV20-1
cdr3_aa: CSVQGSGNTIYF
cdr3_nt: TGCAGTGTCCAGGGATCGGGAAACACCATATATTTT

d_call: .
j_call: TRBJ1-1
clone_size: few
v_call: TRBV4-3
cdr3_aa: CASSQDGRGNTEAFF
cdr3_nt: TGCGCCAGCAGCCAAGATGGGCGGGGAAACACTGAAGCTTTCTTT

d_call: .
j_call: TRBJ1-4
clone_size: many
v_call: TRBV12-3/TRBV12-4
cdr3_aa: CASSFSSNGEKLFF
cdr3_nt: TGTGCCAGCAGTTTTAGCTCGAATGGAGAAAAACTGTTTTTT

d_call: .
j_call: TRBJ1-1
clone_size: .
v_call: TRBV7-2
cdr3_aa: CASSLPAGPFMNTEAFF
cdr3_nt: TGTGCCAGCAGCTTACCCGCGGGACCGTTCATGAACACTGAAGCTTTCTTT

d_call: TRBD1
j_call: TRBJ2-1
clone_size: .
v_call: TRBV4-3
cdr3_aa: CASSQDRGQGDNEQFF
cdr3_nt: TGCGCCAGCAGCCAAGATCGGGGACAGGGTGACAATGAGCAGTTCTTC

d_call: .
j_call: TRBJ1-2
clone_size: few
v_call: TRBV6-2/TRBV6-3
cdr3_aa: CASRRDTGYGYTF
cdr3_nt: TGTGCCAGCAGGCGGGACACCGGCTATGGCTACACCTTC

d_call: .
j_call: TRBJ1-2
clone_size: .
v_call: TRBV9
cdr3_aa: CASSAVTVVNYGYTF
cdr3_nt: TGTGCCAGCAGCGCCGTTACAGTAGTTAACTATGGCTACACCTTC

d_call: .
j_call: TRBJ2-1
clone_size: few
v_call: TRBV12-3/TRBV12-4
cdr3_aa: CASTNGRFSSYNEQFF
cdr3_nt: TGTGCCAGCACCAACGGACGGTTCAGCTCCTACAATGAGCAGTTCTTC

d_call: TRBD1
j_call: TRBJ2-1
clone_size: .
v_call: TRBV3-1
cdr3_aa: CASSQRGQGPYNEQFF
cdr3_nt: TGTGCCAGCAGCCAGAGAGGACAGGGACCCTACAATGAGCAGTTCTTC

d_call: .
j_call: TRBJ2-7
clone_size: many
v_call: TRBV7-6
cdr3_aa: CASSLTGYEQYF
cdr3_nt: TGTGCCAGCAGCCTGACAGGTTACGAGCAGTACTTC

d_call: TRBD2
j_call: TRBJ2-1
clone_size: few
v_call: TRBV5-1
cdr3_aa: CASSLVVAGNNEQFF
cdr3_nt: TGCGCCAGCAGCTTGGTAGTAGCGGGGAACAATGAGCAGTTCTTC

d_call: .
j_call: TRBJ2-7
clone_size: many
v_call: TRBV7-2
cdr3_aa: CASRPNPGLTYEQYF
cdr3_nt: TGTGCCAGCAGACCTAACCCGGGTCTTACCTACGAGCAGTACTTC

d_call: TRBD2
j_call: TRBJ2-1
clone_size: many
v_call: TRBV4-3
cdr3_aa: CASSQTGRERNNEQFF
cdr3_nt: TGCGCCAGCAGCCAAACGGGGCGGGAGCGGAACAATGAGCAGTTCTTC

d_call: .
j_call: TRBJ2-1
clone_size: .
v_call: TRBV29-1
cdr3_aa: CSVEGPTFYNEQFF
cdr3_nt: TGCAGCGTTGAGGGACCCACTTTCTACAATGAGCAGTTCTTC

d_call: TRBD2
j_call: TRBJ2-4
clone_size: many
v_call: TRBV5-1
cdr3_aa: CASSLRTSGREANIQYF
cdr3_nt: TGCGCCAGCAGCCTGAGGACTAGCGGGAGGGAGGCAAACATTCAGTACTTC

d_call: .
j_call: TRBJ2-7
clone_size: .
v_call: TRBV6-1
cdr3_aa: CASTRTGVLRSYEQYF
cdr3_nt: TGTGCCAGCACACGGACGGGGGTCTTAAGGTCCTACGAGCAGTACTTC

d_call: TRBD1
j_call: TRBJ2-1
clone_size: few
v_call: TRBV7-9
cdr3_aa: CASSQSGTGNSNEQFF
cdr3_nt: TGTGCCAGCAGCCAGTCCGGGACAGGGAATAGCAATGAGCAGTTCTTC

d_call: .
j_call: TRBJ2-7
clone_size: few
v_call: TRBV7-2
cdr3_aa: CASSPRRDPYEQYF
cdr3_nt: TGTGCCAGCAGCCCGCGGAGGGACCCCTACGAGCAGTACTTC

d_call: .
j_call: TRBJ2-1
clone_size: few
v_call: TRBV12-3/TRBV12-4
cdr3_aa: CASSPDGGGPHEQFF
cdr3_nt: TGTGCCAGCAGTCCCGACGGAGGGGGGCCACATGAGCAGTTCTTC

d_call: TRBD1
j_call: TRBJ2-7
clone_size: .
v_call: TRBV5-1
cdr3_aa: CASSSMDRAGEQYF
cdr3_nt: TGCGCCAGCAGCTCTATGGACAGGGCAGGCGAGCAGTACTTC